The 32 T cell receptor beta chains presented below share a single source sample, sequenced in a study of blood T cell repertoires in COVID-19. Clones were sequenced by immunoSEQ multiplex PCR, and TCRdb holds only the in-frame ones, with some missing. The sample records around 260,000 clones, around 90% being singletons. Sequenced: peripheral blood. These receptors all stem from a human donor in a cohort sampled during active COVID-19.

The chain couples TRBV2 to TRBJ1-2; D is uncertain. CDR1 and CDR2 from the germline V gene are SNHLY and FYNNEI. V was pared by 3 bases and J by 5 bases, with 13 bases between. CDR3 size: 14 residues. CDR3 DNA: TGTGCCAGCAGTGATTTCTCAGGAAGTTATGGCTACACCTTC. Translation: CASSDFSGSYGYTF.

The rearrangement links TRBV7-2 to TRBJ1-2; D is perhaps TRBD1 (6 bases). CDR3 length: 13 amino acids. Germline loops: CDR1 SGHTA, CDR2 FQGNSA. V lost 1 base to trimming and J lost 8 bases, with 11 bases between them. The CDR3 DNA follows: TGTGCCAGCAGCTTAGTGGGGGCGGACGGCTACACCTTC. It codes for CASSLVGADGYTF.

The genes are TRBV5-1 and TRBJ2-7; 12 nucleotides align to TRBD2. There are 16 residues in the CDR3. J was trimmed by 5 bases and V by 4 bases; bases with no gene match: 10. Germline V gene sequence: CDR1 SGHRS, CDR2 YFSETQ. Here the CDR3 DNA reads TGCGCCAGCAGCATAAGACTAGCGGGAGCTGTCCACGAGCAGTACTTC. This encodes CASSIRLAGAVHEQYF.

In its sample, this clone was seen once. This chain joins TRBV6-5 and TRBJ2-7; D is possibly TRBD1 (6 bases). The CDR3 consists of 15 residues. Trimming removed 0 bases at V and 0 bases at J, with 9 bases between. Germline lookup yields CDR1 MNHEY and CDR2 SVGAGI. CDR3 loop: CASSYSGRGSYEQYF. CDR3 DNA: TGTGCCAGCAGTTACTCGGGCAGGGGCTCCTACGAGCAGTACTTC.

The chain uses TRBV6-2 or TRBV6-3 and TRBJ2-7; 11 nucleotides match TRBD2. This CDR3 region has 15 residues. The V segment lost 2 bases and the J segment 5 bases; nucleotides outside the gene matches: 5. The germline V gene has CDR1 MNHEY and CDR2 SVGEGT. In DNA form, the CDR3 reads TGTGCCAGCAGTTACGAACTAGCGGGAGTTGACGAGCAGTACTTC. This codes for CASSYELAGVDEQYF.

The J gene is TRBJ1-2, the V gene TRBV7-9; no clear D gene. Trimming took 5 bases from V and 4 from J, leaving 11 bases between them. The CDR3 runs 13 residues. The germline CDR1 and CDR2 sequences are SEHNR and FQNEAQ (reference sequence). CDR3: CASSPAGIYGYTF. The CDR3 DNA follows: TGTGCCAGCAGCCCAGCGGGTATCTATGGCTACACCTTC.

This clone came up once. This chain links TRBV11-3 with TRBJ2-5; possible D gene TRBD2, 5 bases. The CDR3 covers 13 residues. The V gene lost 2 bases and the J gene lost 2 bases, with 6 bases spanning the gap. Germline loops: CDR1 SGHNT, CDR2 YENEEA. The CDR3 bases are TGTGCCAGCAGCTTACCGGGACAAGAGACCCAGTACTTC. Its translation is CASSLPGQETQYF.

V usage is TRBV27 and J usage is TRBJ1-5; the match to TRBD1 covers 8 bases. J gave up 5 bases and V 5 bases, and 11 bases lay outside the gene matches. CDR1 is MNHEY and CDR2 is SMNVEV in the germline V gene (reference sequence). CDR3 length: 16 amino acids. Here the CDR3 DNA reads TGTGCCAGCAGTGGCAGGGGGCAGTCCCAACATCAGCCCCAGCATTTT. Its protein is CASSGRGQSQHQPQHF.

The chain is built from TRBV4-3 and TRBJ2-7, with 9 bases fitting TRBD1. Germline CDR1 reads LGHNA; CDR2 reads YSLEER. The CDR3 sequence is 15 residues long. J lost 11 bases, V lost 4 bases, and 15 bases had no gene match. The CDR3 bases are TGCGCCAGCAGCCGGGGGTGGGGACAGGGACTTGCTGAGTACTTC. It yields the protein CASSRGWGQGLAEYF.

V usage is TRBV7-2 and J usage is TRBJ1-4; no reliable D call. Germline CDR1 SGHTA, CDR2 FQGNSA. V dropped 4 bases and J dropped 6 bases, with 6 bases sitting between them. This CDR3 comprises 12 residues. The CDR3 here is CASSSRDEKLFF. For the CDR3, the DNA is TGTGCCAGCAGCTCCCGCGATGAAAAACTGTTTTTT.

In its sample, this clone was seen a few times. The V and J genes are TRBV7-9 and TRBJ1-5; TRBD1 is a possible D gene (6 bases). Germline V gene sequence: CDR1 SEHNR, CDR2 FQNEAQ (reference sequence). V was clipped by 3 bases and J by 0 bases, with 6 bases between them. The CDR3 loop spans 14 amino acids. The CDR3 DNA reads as TGTGCCAGCAGCTTGGACAGTAGCAATCAGCCCCAGCATTTT. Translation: CASSLDSSNQPQHF.

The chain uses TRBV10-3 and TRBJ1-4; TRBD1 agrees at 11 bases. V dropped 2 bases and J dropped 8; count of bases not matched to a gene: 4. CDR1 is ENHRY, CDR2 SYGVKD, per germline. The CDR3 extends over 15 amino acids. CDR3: CAISEGGQGGEKLFF. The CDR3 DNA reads TGTGCCATCAGTGAGGGGGGACAGGGGGGCGAAAAACTGTTTTTT.

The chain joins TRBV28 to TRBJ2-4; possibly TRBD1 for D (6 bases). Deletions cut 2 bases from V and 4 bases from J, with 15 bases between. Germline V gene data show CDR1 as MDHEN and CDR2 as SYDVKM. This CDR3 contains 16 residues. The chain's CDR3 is CASSLAPGQPKNIQYF. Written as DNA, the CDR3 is TGTGCCAGCAGTTTAGCTCCCGGACAGCCTAAAAACATTCAGTACTTC. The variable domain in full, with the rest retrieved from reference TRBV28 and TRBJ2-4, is DVKVTQSSRYLVKRTGEKVFLECVQDMDHENMFWYRQDPGLGLRLIYFSYDVKMKEKGDIPEGYSVSREKKERFSLILESASTNQTSMYLCASSLAPGQPKNIQYFGAGTRLSVL.

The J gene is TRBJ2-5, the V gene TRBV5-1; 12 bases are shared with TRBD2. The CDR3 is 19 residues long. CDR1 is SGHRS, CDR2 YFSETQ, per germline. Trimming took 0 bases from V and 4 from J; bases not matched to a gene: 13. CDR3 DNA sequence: TGCGCCAGCAGCTTGGCCGGCCTAGCGGGGGGGCTGTTTGGAGAGACCCAGTACTTC. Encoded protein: CASSLAGLAGGLFGETQYF.

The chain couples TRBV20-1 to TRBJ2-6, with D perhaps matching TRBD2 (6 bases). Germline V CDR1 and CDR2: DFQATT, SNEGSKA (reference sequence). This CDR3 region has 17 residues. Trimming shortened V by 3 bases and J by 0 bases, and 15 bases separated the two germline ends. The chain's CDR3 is CSASPPAGASGANVLTF. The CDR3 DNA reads TGCAGTGCTAGTCCCCCAGCGGGCGCCTCTGGGGCCAACGTCCTGACTTTC.

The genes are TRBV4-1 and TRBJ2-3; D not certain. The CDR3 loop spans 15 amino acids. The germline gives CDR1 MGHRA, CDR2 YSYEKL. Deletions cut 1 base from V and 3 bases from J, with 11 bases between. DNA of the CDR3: TGCGCCAGCAGCCAAGGCCCGGTGGAGACAGATACGCAGTATTTT. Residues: CASSQGPVETDTQYF.

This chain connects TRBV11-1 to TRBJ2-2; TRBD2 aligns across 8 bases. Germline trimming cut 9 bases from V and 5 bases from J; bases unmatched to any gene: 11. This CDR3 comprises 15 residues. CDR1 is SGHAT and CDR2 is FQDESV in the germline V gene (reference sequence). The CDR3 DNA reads TGTGCCAGTGAGCTCGGGAGGGCCTTGACCGGGGAGCTGTTTTTT. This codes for CASELGRALTGELFF.

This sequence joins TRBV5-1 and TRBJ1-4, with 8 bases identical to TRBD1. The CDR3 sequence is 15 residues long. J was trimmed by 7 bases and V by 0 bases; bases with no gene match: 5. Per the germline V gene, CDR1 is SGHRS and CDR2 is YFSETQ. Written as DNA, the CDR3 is TGCGCCAGCAGCTTGGAGCAGGGGGCGATTGAAAAACTGTTTTTT. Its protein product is CASSLEQGAIEKLFF. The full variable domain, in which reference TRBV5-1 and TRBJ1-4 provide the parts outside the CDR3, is KAGVTQTPRYLIKTRGQQVTLSCSPISGHRSVSWYQQTPGQGLQFLFEYFSETQRNKGNFPGRFSGRQFSNSRSEMNVSTLELGDSALYLCASSLEQGAIEKLFFGSGTQLSVL.

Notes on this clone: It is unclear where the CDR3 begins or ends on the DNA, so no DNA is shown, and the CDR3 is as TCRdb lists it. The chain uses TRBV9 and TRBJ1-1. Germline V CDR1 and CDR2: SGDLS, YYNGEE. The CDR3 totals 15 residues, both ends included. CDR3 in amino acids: CASSVGPGGNTEAFF.

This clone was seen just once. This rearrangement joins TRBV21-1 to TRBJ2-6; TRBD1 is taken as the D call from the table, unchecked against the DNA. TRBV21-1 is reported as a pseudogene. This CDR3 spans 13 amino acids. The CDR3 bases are TGTGCCAGCAACAGTTCTGGGGCCAACGTCCTGACTTTC. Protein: CASNSSGANVLTF.

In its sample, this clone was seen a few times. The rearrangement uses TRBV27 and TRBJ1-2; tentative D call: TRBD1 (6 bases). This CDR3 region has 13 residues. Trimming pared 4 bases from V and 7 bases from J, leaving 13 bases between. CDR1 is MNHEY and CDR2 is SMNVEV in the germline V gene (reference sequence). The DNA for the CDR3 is TGTGCCAGCAGTTATGCAGGGGCGGGTGGCTACACCTTC. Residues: CASSYAGAGGYTF.

The chain's CDR3 is CASSLDSYLNYEQYF. DNA of the CDR3: TGTGCCAGCAGCTTAGATTCCTATCTCAACTACGAGCAGTACTTC. V is TRBV11-2 and J is TRBJ2-7, with no clear D. The germline CDR1 and CDR2 sequences are SGHAT and FQNNGV. CDR3 size: 15 residues. V dropped 0 bases and J dropped 3 bases, with 12 bases sitting between them. Using reference TRBV11-2 and TRBJ2-7 for the parts outside the CDR3, the full variable domain is EAGVAQSPRYKIIEKRQSVAFWCNPISGHATLYWYQQILGQGPKLLIQFQNNGVVDDSQLPKDRFSAERLKGVDSTLKIQPAKLEDSAVYLCASSLDSYLNYEQYFGPGTRLTVT.

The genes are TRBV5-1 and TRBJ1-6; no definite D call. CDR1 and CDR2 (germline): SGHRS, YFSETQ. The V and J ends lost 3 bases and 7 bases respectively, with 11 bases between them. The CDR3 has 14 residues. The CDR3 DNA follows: TGCGCCAGCAGCTCGGGAAAGGAAAATTCACCCCTCCACTTT. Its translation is CASSSGKENSPLHF.

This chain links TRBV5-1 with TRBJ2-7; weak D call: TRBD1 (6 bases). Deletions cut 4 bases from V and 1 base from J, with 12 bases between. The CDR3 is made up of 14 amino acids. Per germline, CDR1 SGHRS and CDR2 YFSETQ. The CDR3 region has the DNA TGCGCCAGCAGCATCGGGACACGATCCTACGAGCAGTACTTC. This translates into CASSIGTRSYEQYF. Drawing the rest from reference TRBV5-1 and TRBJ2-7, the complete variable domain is KAGVTQTPRYLIKTRGQQVTLSCSPISGHRSVSWYQQTPGQGLQFLFEYFSETQRNKGNFPGRFSGRQFSNSRSEMNVSTLELGDSALYLCASSIGTRSYEQYFGPGTRLTVT.

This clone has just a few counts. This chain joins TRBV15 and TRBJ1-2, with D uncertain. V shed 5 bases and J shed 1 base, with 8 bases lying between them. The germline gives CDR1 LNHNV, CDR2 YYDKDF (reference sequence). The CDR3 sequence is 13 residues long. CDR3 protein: CATSGGSNYGYTF. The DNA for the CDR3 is TGTGCCACCAGCGGCGGTAGTAACTATGGCTACACCTTC.

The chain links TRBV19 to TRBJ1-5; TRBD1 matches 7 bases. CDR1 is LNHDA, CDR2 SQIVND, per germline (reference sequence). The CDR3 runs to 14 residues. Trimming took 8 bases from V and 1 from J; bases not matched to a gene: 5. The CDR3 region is CASVIQGSNQPQHF. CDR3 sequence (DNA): TGTGCCAGTGTAATACAGGGGAGCAATCAGCCCCAGCATTTT.

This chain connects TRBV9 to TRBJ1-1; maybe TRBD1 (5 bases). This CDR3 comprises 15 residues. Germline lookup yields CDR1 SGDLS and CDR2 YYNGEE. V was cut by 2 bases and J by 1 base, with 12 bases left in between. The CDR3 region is CASSVWGEGNTEAFF. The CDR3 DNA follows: TGTGCCAGCAGCGTTTGGGGGGAGGGGAACACTGAAGCTTTCTTT.

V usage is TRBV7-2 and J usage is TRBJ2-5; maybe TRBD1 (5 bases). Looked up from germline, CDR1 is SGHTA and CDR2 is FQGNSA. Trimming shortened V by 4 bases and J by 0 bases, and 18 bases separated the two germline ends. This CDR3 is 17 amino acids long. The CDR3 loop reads CASSSKRQGTNQETQYF. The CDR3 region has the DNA TGTGCCAGCAGCTCCAAACGGCAGGGTACCAACCAAGAGACCCAGTACTTC. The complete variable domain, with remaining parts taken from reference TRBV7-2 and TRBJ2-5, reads GAGVSQSPSNKVTEKGKDVELRCDPISGHTALYWYRQSLGQGLEFLIYFQGNSAPDKSGLPSDRFSAERTGGSVSTLTIQRTQQEDSAVYLCASSSKRQGTNQETQYFGPGTRLLVL.

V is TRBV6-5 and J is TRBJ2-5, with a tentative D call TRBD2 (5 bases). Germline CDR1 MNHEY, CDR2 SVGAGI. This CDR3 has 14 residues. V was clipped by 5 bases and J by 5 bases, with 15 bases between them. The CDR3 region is CASSPAPLGETQYF. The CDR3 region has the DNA TGTGCCAGCAGTCCCGCCCCACTAGGGGAGACCCAGTACTTC.

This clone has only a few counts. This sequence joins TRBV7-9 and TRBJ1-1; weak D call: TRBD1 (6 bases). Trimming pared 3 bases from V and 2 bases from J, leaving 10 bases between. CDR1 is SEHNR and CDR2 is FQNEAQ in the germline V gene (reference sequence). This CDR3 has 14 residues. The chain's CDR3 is CASSFPGVNTEAFF. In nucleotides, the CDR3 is TGTGCCAGCAGCTTCCCAGGGGTCAACACTGAAGCTTTCTTT.

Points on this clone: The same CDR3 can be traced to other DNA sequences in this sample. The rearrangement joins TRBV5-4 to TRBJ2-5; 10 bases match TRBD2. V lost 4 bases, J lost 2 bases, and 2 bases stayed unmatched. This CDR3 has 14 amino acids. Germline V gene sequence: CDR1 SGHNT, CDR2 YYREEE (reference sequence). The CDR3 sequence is CASSLAGVQETQYF. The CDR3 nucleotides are TGTGCCAGCAGCCTAGCGGGGGTGCAAGAGACCCAGTACTTC.

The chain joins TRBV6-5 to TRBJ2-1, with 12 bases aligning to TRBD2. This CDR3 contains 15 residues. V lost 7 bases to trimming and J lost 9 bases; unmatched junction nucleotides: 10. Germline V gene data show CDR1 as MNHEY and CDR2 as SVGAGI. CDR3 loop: CASIPLAGGSGEQFF. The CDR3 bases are TGTGCCAGCATCCCTCTAGCGGGGGGGTCGGGTGAGCAGTTCTTC.